Below, 8 T cell receptor beta chains from the same sample are listed, as sequenced in a study of CD8+ T cells in alopecia areata (dated by TCRdb to 2017 to 2018). Library method: the immunoSEQ multiplex PCR assay. RNA was extracted from all samples and reverse transcribed into cDNA as template for TCR sequencing. The immuneACCESS repertoire file appears here via TCRdb, limited to in-frame rearrangements. These files lack a portion of the clones; in checked studies, under half of the deficit traces to unresolved V genes, and the cause of the others is not known. Counted in this sample were around 29,000 clones; less than 75% of them appeared once. The ten most abundant clones make up roughly 17% of the sample. Sequenced input: NKG2D-high CD8+ T cells sorted from blood. The sample's cell subset or site, from its label and the paper: sorted CD8+ NKG2D-high blood T cells. These receptor sequences come from a human donor with alopecia areata.

The rearrangement uses TRBV4-3 and TRBJ2-2; weak D call: TRBD1 (5 bases). CDR3 length: 15 amino acids. Germline V CDR1 and CDR2: LGHNA, YSLEER. V lost 1 base and J 2 bases, leaving 8 bases between the germline ends. The CDR3 DNA reads as TGCGCCAGCAGCCAAGGGTGGGGCAACACCGGGGAGCTGTTTTTT. It encodes CASSQGWGNTGELFF.

The gene calls are TRBV7-6 and TRBJ2-7; no firm D call. The CDR3 contains 16 residues. Germline lookup yields CDR1 SGHVS and CDR2 FNYEAQ. Between the trimmed V and J ends, which lost 1 base and 1 base, there was a span of 14 bases. DNA of the CDR3: TGTGCCAGCAGCTTAGATGCGGCAGGTCCTTCCTACGAGCAGTACTTC. It is translated as CASSLDAAGPSYEQYF.

This chain uses TRBV4-3 with TRBJ1-1, with D possibly being TRBD1 (6 bases). The CDR3 extends over 13 amino acids. Trimming cost V 6 bases and J 6 bases, with 14 bases left between them. In germline, CDR1 is LGHNA, CDR2 YSLEER. CDR3 sequence reads: CASSYQGSAEAFF. The CDR3 DNA sequence: TGCGCCAGCAGTTACCAGGGGTCCGCTGAAGCTTTCTTT.

This chain uses TRBV7-6 with TRBJ2-5, with 7 bases matching TRBD1. The CDR3 covers 16 residues. Germline V lookup: CDR1 SGHVS, CDR2 FNYEAQ. With 5 bases clipped from V and 2 bases from J, the junction kept 11 bases outside the gene matches. The CDR3: CASSSTGDRRQETQYF. The CDR3 nucleotides read TGTGCCAGCAGCAGCACAGGGGACAGAAGGCAAGAGACCCAGTACTTC.

Regarding this clone: An end of the junction does not agree with germline; a read error may underlie this. This chain links TRBV7-7 with TRBJ2-7, with D unresolved. The CDR3 contains 14 residues. From germline, CDR1 is SSHAT and CDR2 FNYEAQ (reference sequence). In DNA, the CDR3 is TGTGCTAGCAGCTTAAGACCGCAGTCCTACGAGCAGTACTTC. As protein: CASSLRPQSYEQYF.

This rearrangement joins TRBV15 to TRBJ2-3; possibly TRBD2 for D (6 bases). The CDR3 is 17 residues long. Per germline, CDR1 LNHNV and CDR2 YYDKDF (reference sequence). V dropped 3 bases and J dropped 3 bases, with 19 bases sitting between them. The CDR3 DNA follows: TGTGCCACCAGCAGGTTCCCGCGGAGGGGCGAAACAGATACGCAGTATTTT. Its translation: CATSRFPRRGETDTQYF.

V gene TRBV5-1 combines with J gene TRBJ2-2; a weak D match, TRBD1 (5 bases). CDR1 and CDR2 from the germline V gene are SGHRS and YFSETQ. The CDR3 runs 17 residues. V was trimmed by 6 bases and J by 6 bases, leaving 24 bases between them. The CDR3 DNA is TGCGCCAGCAAATCTGAACTATGGCCAGTAGGGGCCGGGGAGCTGTTTTTT. Encoded protein: CASKSELWPVGAGELFF.

The chain carries TRBV28 and TRBJ2-1, with TRBD1 matching 7 bases. Germline-derived CDR1 and CDR2 are MDHEN and SYDVKM. V shed 6 bases, J shed 2 bases, and the junction held 7 bases outside the gene matches. The CDR3 contains 15 residues. The CDR3: CASSLDRVAYNEQFF. The CDR3 coding sequence is TGTGCCAGCAGCCTTGACAGGGTCGCCTACAATGAGCAGTTCTTC. Complete variable domain (other parts from reference TRBV28 and TRBJ2-1): DVKVTQSSRYLVKRTGEKVFLECVQDMDHENMFWYRQDPGLGLRLIYFSYDVKMKEKGDIPEGYSVSREKKERFSLILESASTNQTSMYLCASSLDRVAYNEQFFGPGTRLTVL.